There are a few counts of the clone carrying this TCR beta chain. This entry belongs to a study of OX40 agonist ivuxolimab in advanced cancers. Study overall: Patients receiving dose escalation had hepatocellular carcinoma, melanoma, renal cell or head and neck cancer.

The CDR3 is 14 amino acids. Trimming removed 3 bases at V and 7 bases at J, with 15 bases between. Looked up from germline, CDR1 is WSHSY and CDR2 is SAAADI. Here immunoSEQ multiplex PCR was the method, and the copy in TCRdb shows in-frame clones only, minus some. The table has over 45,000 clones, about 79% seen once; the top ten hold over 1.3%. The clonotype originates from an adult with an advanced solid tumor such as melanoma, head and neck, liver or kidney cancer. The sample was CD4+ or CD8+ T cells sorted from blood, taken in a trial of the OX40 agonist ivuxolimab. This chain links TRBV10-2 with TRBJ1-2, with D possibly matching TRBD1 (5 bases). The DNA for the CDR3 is TGCGCCAGCAGTGATTCTGGCAGGGAAAGTGGCTACACCTTC. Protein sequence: CASSDSGRESGYTF.